The 3 T cell receptor beta chains reported below all come from one sample, sequenced in a study of blood T cell repertoires in COVID-19. Using immunoSEQ multiplex PCR, the repertoire was profiled, and TCRdb retains in-frame clones only, with some absent. This sample yields approximately 390,000 clones, of which approximately 91% are seen a single time; roughly 2% belongs to the top ten. Sequenced input: PBMCs or T cells enriched from blood (not recorded which). These receptors were collected from a woman aged 40 to 50 with acute COVID-19.

The chain is built from TRBV6-5 and TRBJ1-1; 8 bases fit TRBD1. J gave up 0 bases and V 7 bases, and 4 bases lay outside the gene matches. CDR1 and CDR2 (germline): MNHEY, SVGAGI. The CDR3 loop spans 14 amino acids. Here the CDR3 reads CASTRDRLNTEAFF. In nucleotides, the CDR3 is TGTGCCAGCACTCGGGACAGGTTGAACACTGAAGCTTTCTTT.

The DNA of the CDR3 is TGTGCCAGCAGCAGGACAGGGGGCTTTAATGAAAAACTGTTTTTT. As protein: CASSRTGGFNEKLFF. The J gene is TRBJ1-4, the V gene TRBV7-9; 11 positions agree with TRBD1. The ends lost 5 bases at V and 4 bases at J; junction bases unmatched: 3. Germline V gene sequence: CDR1 SEHNR, CDR2 FQNEAQ (reference sequence). The CDR3 sequence is 15 residues long. Complete variable domain (other parts from reference TRBV7-9 and TRBJ1-4): DTGVSQNPRHKITKRGQNVTFRCDPISEHNRLYWYRQTLGQGPEFLTYFQNEAQLEKSRLLSDRFSAERPKGSFSTLEIQRTEQGDSAMYLCASSRTGGFNEKLFFGSGTQLSVL.

The V call is TRBV18, the J call TRBJ1-1; the D gene is possibly TRBD1 (5 bases). The CDR3 runs 14 residues. The germline gives CDR1 KGHSH, CDR2 LQKENI. V was trimmed by 2 bases and J by 6 bases, leaving 13 bases between them. The CDR3 spells CASSPIQGDAEAFF. The CDR3 DNA reads TGTGCCAGCTCACCAATCCAGGGTGACGCTGAAGCTTTCTTT.